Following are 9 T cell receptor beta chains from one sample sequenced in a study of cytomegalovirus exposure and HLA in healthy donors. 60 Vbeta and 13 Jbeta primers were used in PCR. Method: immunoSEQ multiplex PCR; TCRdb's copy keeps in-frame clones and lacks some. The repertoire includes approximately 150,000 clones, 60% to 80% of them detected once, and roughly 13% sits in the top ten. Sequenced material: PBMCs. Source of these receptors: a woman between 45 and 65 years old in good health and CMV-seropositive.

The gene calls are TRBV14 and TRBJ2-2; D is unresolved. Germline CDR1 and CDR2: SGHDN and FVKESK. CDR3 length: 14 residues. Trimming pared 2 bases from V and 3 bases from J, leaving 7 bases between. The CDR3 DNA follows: TGTGCCAGCAGCCAACGCAGATACACCGGGGAGCTGTTTTTT. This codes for CASSQRRYTGELFF. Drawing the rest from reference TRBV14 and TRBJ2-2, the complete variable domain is EAGVTQFPSHSVIEKGQTVTLRCDPISGHDNLYWYRRVMGKEIKFLLHFVKESKQDESGMPNNRFLAERTGGTYSTLKVQPAELEDSGVYFCASSQRRYTGELFFGEGSRLTVL.

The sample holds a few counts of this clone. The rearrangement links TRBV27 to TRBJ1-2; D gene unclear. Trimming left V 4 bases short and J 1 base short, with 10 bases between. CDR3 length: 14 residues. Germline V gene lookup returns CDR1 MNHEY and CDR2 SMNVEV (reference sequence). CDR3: CASSSTQVNYGYTF. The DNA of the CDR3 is TGTGCCAGCAGTTCCACTCAAGTTAACTATGGCTACACCTTC.

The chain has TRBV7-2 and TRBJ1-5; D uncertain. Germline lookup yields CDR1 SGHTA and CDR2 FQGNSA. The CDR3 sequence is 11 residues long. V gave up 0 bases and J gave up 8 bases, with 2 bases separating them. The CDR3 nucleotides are TGTGCCAGCAGCTTAGCCAAGCCCCAGCATTTT. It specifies CASSLAKPQHF.

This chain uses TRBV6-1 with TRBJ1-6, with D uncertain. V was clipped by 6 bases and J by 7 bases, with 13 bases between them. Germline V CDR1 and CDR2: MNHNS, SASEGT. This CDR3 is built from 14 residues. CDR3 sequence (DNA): TGTGCCAGCAGGAGGTCCGGTTTCAATTCACCCCTCCACTTT. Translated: CASRRSGFNSPLHF.

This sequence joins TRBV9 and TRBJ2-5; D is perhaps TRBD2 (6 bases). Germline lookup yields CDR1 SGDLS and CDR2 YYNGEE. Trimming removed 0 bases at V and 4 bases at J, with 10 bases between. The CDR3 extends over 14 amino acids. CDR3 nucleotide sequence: TGTGCCAGCAGCGTAGTGGGGGGAGGAGAGACCCAGTACTTC. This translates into CASSVVGGGETQYF.

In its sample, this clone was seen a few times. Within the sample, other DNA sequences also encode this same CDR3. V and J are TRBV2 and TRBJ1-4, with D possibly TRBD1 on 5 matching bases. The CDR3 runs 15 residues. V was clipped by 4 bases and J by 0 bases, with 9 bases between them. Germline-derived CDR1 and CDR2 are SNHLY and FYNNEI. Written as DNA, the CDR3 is TGTGCCAGCAGTGCTACGGGGGCAACTAATGAAAAACTGTTTTTT. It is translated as CASSATGATNEKLFF. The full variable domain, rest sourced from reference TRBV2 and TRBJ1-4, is EPEVTQTPSHQVTQMGQEVILRCVPISNHLYFYWYRQILGQKVEFLVSFYNNEISEKSEIFDDQFSVERPDGSNFTLKIRSTKLEDSAMYFCASSATGATNEKLFFGSGTQLSVL.

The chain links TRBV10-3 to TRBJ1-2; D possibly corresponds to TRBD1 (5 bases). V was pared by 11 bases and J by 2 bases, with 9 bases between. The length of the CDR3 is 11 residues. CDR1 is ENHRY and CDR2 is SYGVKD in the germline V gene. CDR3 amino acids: CAVKGNYGYTF. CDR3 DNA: TGTGCCGTTAAGGGGAACTATGGCTACACCTTC.

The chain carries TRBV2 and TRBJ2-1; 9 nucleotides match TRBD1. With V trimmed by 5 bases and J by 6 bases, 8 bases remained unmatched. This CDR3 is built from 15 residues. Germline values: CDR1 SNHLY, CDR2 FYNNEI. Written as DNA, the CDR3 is TGTGCCAGCAGTTTAGACAGGGGGAAGTTCAATGAGCAGTTCTTC. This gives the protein CASSLDRGKFNEQFF.

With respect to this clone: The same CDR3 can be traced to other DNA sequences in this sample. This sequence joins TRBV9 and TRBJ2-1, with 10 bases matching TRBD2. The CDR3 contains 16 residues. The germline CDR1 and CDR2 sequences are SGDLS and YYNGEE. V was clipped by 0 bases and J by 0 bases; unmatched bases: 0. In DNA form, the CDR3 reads TGTGCCAGCAGCGTAGTAGCGGGGGGCTCCTACAATGAGCAGTTCTTC. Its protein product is CASSVVAGGSYNEQFF.